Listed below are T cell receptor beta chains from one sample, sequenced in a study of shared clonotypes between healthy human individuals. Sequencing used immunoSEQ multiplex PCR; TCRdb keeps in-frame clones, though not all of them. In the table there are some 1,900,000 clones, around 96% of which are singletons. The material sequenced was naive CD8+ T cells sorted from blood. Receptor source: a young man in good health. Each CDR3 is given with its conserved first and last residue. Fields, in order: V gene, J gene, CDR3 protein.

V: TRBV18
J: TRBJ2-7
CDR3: CASSQGYGSGYEQYF

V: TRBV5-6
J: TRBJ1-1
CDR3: CASSPGVDTEAFF

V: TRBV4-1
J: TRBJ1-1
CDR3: CASSQDGGGTEAFF

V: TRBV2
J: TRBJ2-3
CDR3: CASSEEASGYTDTQYF

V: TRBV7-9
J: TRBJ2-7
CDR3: CASSSYTYEQYF

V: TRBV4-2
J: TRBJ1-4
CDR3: CASSQDPDRAGRELFF

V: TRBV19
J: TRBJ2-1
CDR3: CASSARGGGVGNEQFF

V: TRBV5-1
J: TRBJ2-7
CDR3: CASSPWTSGDQGEQYF

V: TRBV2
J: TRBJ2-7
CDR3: CASSLPGPSYEQYF

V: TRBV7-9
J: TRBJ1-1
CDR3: CASSLYALGEMNTEAFF